These T cell receptor beta chains were read from a single sample in a study of T-cell reconstitution after alpha-beta-depleted transplantation in children. From the PCR reads, TCRdb called clonotypes with MiXCR, one entry per CDR3 protein. Of 200,000 to 300,000 distinct CDR3 sequences listed, 20% to 30% are singletons. The sample was PBMCs, mostly from graft donor cells, taken 360 days after TCRalphabeta/CD19-depleted stem cell transplant. These receptors all stem from a female patient between 2 and 15 years old who had a stem cell transplant for congenital amegakaryocytic thrombocytopenia, so the T cells may come from the graft donor. Each CDR3 is given with its conserved first and last residue. The order of the fields is clone size, D gene, V gene, J gene, CDR3 protein, CDR3 DNA. D genes are given only for firm matches. Clone size appears in some rows only: once, few, many, or a class for an expanded clone.

clone_size: .; d_call: .; v_call: TRBV20-1; j_call: TRBJ1-2; cdr3_aa: CSAVASYGYTF; cdr3_nt: TGCAGTGCTGTCGCCTCCTATGGCTACACCTTC
clone_size: .; d_call: .; v_call: TRBV11-2; j_call: TRBJ2-3; cdr3_aa: CASSLGISQYF; cdr3_nt: TGTGCCAGCAGCTTAGGTATATCGCAGTATTTT
clone_size: .; d_call: .; v_call: TRBV19; j_call: TRBJ1-1; cdr3_aa: CAITPGKNTEAFF; cdr3_nt: TGTGCCATAACCCCCGGGAAGAACACTGAAGCTTTCTTT
clone_size: few; d_call: TRBD2; v_call: TRBV12-3/TRBV12-4; j_call: TRBJ2-3; cdr3_aa: CASRDSSGRADTQYF; cdr3_nt: TGTGCCAGCAGGGACTCTAGCGGGAGGGCAGATACGCAGTATTTT
clone_size: few; d_call: TRBD2; v_call: TRBV20-1; j_call: TRBJ2-1; cdr3_aa: CSARDHSGRAYNEQFF; cdr3_nt: TGCAGTGCTAGAGATCACAGTGGGAGGGCCTACAATGAGCAGTTCTTC
clone_size: .; d_call: .; v_call: TRBV6-5; j_call: TRBJ2-1; cdr3_aa: CASSYSYGGGEQFF; cdr3_nt: TGTGCCAGCAGTTACTCGTATGGGGGCGGTGAGCAGTTCTTC
clone_size: few; d_call: .; v_call: TRBV5-1; j_call: TRBJ2-3; cdr3_aa: CASSLVGGITDTQYF; cdr3_nt: TGCGCCAGCAGCTTGGTTGGGGGGATCACAGATACGCAGTATTTT
clone_size: .; d_call: .; v_call: TRBV5-5; j_call: TRBJ2-6; cdr3_aa: CASSLEPSGANVLTF; cdr3_nt: TGTGCCAGCAGCTTAGAACCCTCTGGGGCCAACGTCCTGACTTTC
clone_size: few; d_call: TRBD2; v_call: TRBV2; j_call: TRBJ2-1; cdr3_aa: CASSDLLREFDNEQFF; cdr3_nt: TGTGCCAGCAGTGATCTCTTGCGGGAGTTCGATAATGAGCAGTTCTTC
clone_size: .; d_call: .; v_call: TRBV24-1; j_call: TRBJ2-5; cdr3_aa: CATSDSGPYQETQYF; cdr3_nt: TGTGCCACCAGTGATTCCGGCCCCTACCAAGAGACCCAGTACTTC
clone_size: few; d_call: .; v_call: TRBV7-8; j_call: TRBJ1-2; cdr3_aa: CASSPSGARTNYGYTF; cdr3_nt: TGTGCCAGCAGCCCGAGCGGCGCTAGGACTAACTATGGCTACACCTTC
clone_size: .; d_call: TRBD2; v_call: TRBV7-3; j_call: TRBJ2-3; cdr3_aa: CASSPRPVAGADTQYF; cdr3_nt: TGTGCCAGCAGCCCCCGCCCTGTAGCGGGTGCAGATACGCAGTATTTT
clone_size: .; d_call: .; v_call: TRBV11-1; j_call: TRBJ1-6; cdr3_aa: CASSLGGPAGSPLHF; cdr3_nt: TGTGCCAGCAGCTTAGGGGGGCCAGCCGGTTCACCCCTCCACTTT
clone_size: .; d_call: .; v_call: TRBV10-3; j_call: TRBJ2-7; cdr3_aa: CAISDPTGLPYEQYF; cdr3_nt: TGTGCCATCAGTGACCCCACGGGCCTTCCCTACGAGCAGTACTTC
clone_size: .; d_call: .; v_call: TRBV28; j_call: TRBJ2-3; cdr3_aa: CASSFSASKPDTQYF; cdr3_nt: TGTGCCAGCAGTTTCTCGGCTAGCAAACCAGATACGCAGTATTTT
clone_size: many; d_call: .; v_call: TRBV5-1; j_call: TRBJ2-1; cdr3_aa: CASGEQPAGNEQFF; cdr3_nt: TGCGCCAGCGGCGAGCAGCCAGCGGGCAATGAGCAGTTCTTC
clone_size: few; d_call: .; v_call: TRBV10-2; j_call: TRBJ2-3; cdr3_aa: CASSGPGEFSTDTQYF; cdr3_nt: TGCGCCAGCAGTGGTCCGGGGGAGTTCAGCACAGATACGCAGTATTTT
clone_size: .; d_call: .; v_call: TRBV3-1; j_call: TRBJ2-6; cdr3_aa: CASSQAFGANVLTF; cdr3_nt: TGTGCCAGCAGCCAAGCGTTCGGGGCCAACGTCCTGACTTTC
clone_size: few; d_call: TRBD1; v_call: TRBV28; j_call: TRBJ2-5; cdr3_aa: CATYDRGETQYF; cdr3_nt: TGTGCCACCTACGACAGGGGAGAGACCCAGTACTTC
clone_size: .; d_call: .; v_call: TRBV20-1; j_call: TRBJ2-1; cdr3_aa: CSARGSLHEQFF; cdr3_nt: TGCAGTGCTAGAGGTTCCCTTCATGAGCAGTTCTTC
clone_size: once; d_call: .; v_call: TRBV12-3/TRBV12-4; j_call: TRBJ2-5; cdr3_aa: CASSSKSTEGGAQETQYF; cdr3_nt: TGTGCCAGCAGTTCGAAGTCAACTGAAGGCGGAGCCCAAGAGACCCAGTACTTC
clone_size: few; d_call: .; v_call: TRBV20-1; j_call: TRBJ2-3; cdr3_aa: CSPHRPDDDTQYF; cdr3_nt: TGCAGCCCTCACAGACCGGACGACGATACGCAGTATTTT
clone_size: few; d_call: TRBD1; v_call: TRBV12-3/TRBV12-4; j_call: TRBJ1-2; cdr3_aa: CASSRSRDRVNGYTF; cdr3_nt: TGTGCCAGCAGTCGAAGCCGGGACAGGGTTAATGGCTACACCTTC
clone_size: many; d_call: TRBD2; v_call: TRBV20-1; j_call: TRBJ2-1; cdr3_aa: CSASGGAYNEQFF; cdr3_nt: TGCAGTGCTAGCGGGGGGGCGTACAATGAGCAGTTCTTC
clone_size: many; d_call: .; v_call: TRBV24-1; j_call: TRBJ2-3; cdr3_aa: CATSDPGAERTDTQYF; cdr3_nt: TGTGCCACCAGTGACCCGGGAGCGGAACGCACAGATACGCAGTATTTT
clone_size: .; d_call: TRBD1; v_call: TRBV5-1; j_call: TRBJ1-2; cdr3_aa: CASTGTGEYGYTF; cdr3_nt: TGCGCCAGCACCGGGACAGGAGAATATGGCTACACCTTC
clone_size: many; d_call: .; v_call: TRBV2; j_call: TRBJ2-3; cdr3_aa: CASSLNGGSSTDTQYF; cdr3_nt: TGTGCCAGCAGCCTCAATGGGGGATCGTCCACAGATACGCAGTATTTT
clone_size: many; d_call: .; v_call: TRBV20-1; j_call: TRBJ1-1; cdr3_aa: CSASRPLNTEAFF; cdr3_nt: TGCAGTGCTAGTAGGCCTTTGAACACTGAAGCTTTCTTT
clone_size: few; d_call: .; v_call: TRBV20-1; j_call: TRBJ1-2; cdr3_aa: CSARGGDGAVDGYTF; cdr3_nt: TGCAGTGCTAGAGGCGGGGACGGTGCGGTGGATGGCTACACCTTC
clone_size: many; d_call: .; v_call: TRBV10-3; j_call: TRBJ2-3; cdr3_aa: CAISVSGASTDTQYF; cdr3_nt: TGTGCCATCAGTGTTTCAGGGGCGAGCACAGATACGCAGTATTTT
clone_size: few; d_call: .; v_call: TRBV18; j_call: TRBJ2-5; cdr3_aa: CASSPRSRQETQYF; cdr3_nt: TGTGCCAGCTCACCACGTTCCAGGCAAGAGACCCAGTACTTC
clone_size: .; d_call: .; v_call: TRBV10-3; j_call: TRBJ1-2; cdr3_aa: CAISGGGTGINYGYTF; cdr3_nt: TGTGCCATCAGTGGTGGGGGAACAGGGATCAACTATGGCTACACCTTC
clone_size: .; d_call: .; v_call: TRBV12-3/TRBV12-4; j_call: TRBJ2-5; cdr3_aa: CASSFSSSEHQETQYF; cdr3_nt: TGTGCCAGCAGTTTTTCTTCTAGCGAGCATCAAGAGACCCAGTACTTC
clone_size: few; d_call: .; v_call: TRBV15; j_call: TRBJ2-7; cdr3_aa: CATSRSPVGVSYEQYF; cdr3_nt: TGTGCCACCAGCAGATCTCCCGTGGGGGTTTCCTACGAGCAGTACTTC